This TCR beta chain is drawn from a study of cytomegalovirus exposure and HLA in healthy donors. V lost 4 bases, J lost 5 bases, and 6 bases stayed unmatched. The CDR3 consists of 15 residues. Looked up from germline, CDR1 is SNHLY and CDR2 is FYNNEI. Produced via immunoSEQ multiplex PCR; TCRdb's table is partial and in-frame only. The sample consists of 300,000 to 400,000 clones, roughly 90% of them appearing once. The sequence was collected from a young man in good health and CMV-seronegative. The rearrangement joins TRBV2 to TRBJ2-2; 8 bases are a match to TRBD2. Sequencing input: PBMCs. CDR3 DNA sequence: TGTGCCAGCAGTGGGCGGACTAGCCGGACCGGGGAGCTGTTTTTT. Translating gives CASSGRTSRTGELFF.